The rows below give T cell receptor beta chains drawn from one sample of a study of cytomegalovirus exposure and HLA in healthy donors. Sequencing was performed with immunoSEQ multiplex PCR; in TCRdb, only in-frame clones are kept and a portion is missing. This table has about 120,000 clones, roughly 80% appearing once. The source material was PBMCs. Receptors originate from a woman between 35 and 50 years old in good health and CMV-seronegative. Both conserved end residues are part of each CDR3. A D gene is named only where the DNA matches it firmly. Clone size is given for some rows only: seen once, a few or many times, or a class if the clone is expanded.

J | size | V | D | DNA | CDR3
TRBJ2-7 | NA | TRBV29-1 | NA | TGCAGCGTTGATACCGGGTCCTACGAGCAGTACTTC | CSVDTGSYEQYF
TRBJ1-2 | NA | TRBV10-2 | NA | TGCGCCAGCAGGTTGGAGGGTACAGAGTATGGCTACACCTTC | CASRLEGTEYGYTF
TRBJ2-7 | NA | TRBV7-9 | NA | TGTGCCAGCAGCTTAAGCACAGGGTTACCCCACGAGCAGTACTTC | CASSLSTGLPHEQYF
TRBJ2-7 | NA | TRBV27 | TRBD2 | TGTGCCAGCAGTTTATTCGGGACTAGCGACCACGAGCAGTACTTC | CASSLFGTSDHEQYF
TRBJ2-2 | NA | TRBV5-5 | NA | TGTGCCAGCAGCTTGGCCGGGAACACCGGGGAGCTGTTTTTT | CASSLAGNTGELFF
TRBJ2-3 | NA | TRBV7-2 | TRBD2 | TGTGCCAGCAGCCAGAGAAGACTAGCGGGACTCGATACGCAGTATTTT | CASSQRRLAGLDTQYF
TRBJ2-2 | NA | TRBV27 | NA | TGTGCCAGCAGTTTTGGGCGGGCCGGGGAGCTGTTTTTT | CASSFGRAGELFF
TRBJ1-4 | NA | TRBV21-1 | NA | TGTGCCAGCAGCATCCCCGGGACAGGGCATGAAAAACTGTTTTTT | CASSIPGTGHEKLFF
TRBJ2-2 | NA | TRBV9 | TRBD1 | TGTGCCAGCAGCGTAGACAGGGGATCGGGGACCGGGGAGCTGTTTTTT | CASSVDRGSGTGELFF
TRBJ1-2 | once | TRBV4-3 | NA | TGCGCCAGCAGCCAAGATTCCGACAGATACTATGGCTACACCTTC | CASSQDSDRYYGYTF
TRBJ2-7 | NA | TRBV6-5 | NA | TGTGCCAGCAGTTACTCGACGGGGGAGGCAACCTACGAGCAGTACTTC | CASSYSTGEATYEQYF
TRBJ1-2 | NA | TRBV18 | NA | TGTGCCAGCTCACCGACAGACATCTATGGCTACACCTTC | CASSPTDIYGYTF
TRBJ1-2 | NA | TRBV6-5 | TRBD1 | TGTGCCAGCAGTAGGACAGGGGGGGCCGGCTACACCTTC | CASSRTGGAGYTF
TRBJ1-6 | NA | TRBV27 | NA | TGTGCCAGCAGTTTACAGGGGTATAATTCACCCCTCCACTTT | CASSLQGYNSPLHF
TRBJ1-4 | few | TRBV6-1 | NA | TGTGCCAGCCCGGGGGGCGGTAATGAAAAACTGTTTTTT | CASPGGGNEKLFF
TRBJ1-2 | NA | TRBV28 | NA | TGTGCCAGCAGTTCTAGTGCGGAAAACTATGGCTACACCTTC | CASSSSAENYGYTF
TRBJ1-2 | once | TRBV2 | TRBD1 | TGTGCCAGCAGTGAGGACAGGGACTATGGCTACACCTTC | CASSEDRDYGYTF
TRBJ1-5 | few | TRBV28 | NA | TGTGCCAGCAGGGAACAGGGAATTGGCAATCAGCCCCAGCATTTT | CASREQGIGNQPQHF
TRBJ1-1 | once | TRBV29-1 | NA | TGCAGCGCCCTGCACAGTTACACTGAAGCTTTCTTT | CSALHSYTEAFF
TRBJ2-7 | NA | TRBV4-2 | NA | TGTGCCAGCAGCCAAGGGACGGGAACCTACGAGCAGTACTTC | CASSQGTGTYEQYF
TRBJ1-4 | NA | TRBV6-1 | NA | TGTGCCAGCAGTGAATCGGGTGAGAAACTGTTTTTT | CASSESGEKLFF
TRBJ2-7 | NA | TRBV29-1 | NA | TGCAGCGGTGCGGGATCAACCTCGGCCGAGCAGTACTTC | CSGAGSTSAEQYF
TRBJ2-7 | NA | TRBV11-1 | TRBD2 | TGTGCCAGCAGCTTAGTGAGTAGCGGGAGGGCCGAGCAGTACTTC | CASSLVSSGRAEQYF
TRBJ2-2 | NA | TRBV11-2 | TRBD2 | TGTGCCAGCAGCTTAACTAGCGGGACTTCCGGGGAGCTGTTTTTT | CASSLTSGTSGELFF
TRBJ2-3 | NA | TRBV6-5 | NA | TGTGCCAGCAGTTTAACAGGCGCGCGGACGCAGTATTTT | CASSLTGARTQYF
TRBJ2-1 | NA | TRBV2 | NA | TGTGCCAGCAGTGACCGGGATCTCCTGGGCCTAGAGCAGTTCTTC | CASSDRDLLGLEQFF
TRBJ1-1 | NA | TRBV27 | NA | TGTGCCAGCAGTTTAAGCGCGGCGGGGAACACTGAAGCTTTCTTT | CASSLSAAGNTEAFF
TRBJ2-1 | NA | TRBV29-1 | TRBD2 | TGCAGCGCGTCCTCGGGGGGGTCCTACAATGAGCAGTTCTTC | CSASSGGSYNEQFF
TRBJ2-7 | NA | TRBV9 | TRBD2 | TGTGCCAGCAGCGCACTAGCGGGGACGAGCTCCTACGAGCAGTACTTC | CASSALAGTSSYEQYF
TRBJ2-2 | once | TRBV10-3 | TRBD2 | TGTGCCATCAGTCAGGCGACTAGCGGGAGTACCGGGGAGCTGTTTTTT | CAISQATSGSTGELFF
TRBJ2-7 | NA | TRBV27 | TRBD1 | TGTGCCAGCAGTTTATCAGGTCGATACAGGGGCGTCTCCTACGAGCAGTACTTC | CASSLSGRYRGVSYEQYF
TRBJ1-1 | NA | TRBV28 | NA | TGTGCCAGCAGTTTAGGACAGTCCAGGGGCGCTGGGGCTTTCTTT | CASSLGQSRGAGAFF
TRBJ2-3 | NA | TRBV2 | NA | TGTGCCAGCAGTGAAGCGCTGAGGTCAGATACGCAGTATTTT | CASSEALRSDTQYF
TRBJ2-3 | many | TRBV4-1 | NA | TGCGCCAGCAGCCAAGACCGTAACACAGATACGCAGTATTTT | CASSQDRNTDTQYF
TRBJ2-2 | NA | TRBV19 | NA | TGTGCCAGTAGTCAGAACACCGGGGAGCTGTTTTTT | CASSQNTGELFF
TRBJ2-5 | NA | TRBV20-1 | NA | TGCAGTGCTAGTCTCCAAGAGACCCAGTACTTC | CSASLQETQYF
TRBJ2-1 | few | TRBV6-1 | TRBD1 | TGTGCCAGCAGCCCCCCGACAGGGGGATACAATGAGCAGTTCTTC | CASSPPTGGYNEQFF
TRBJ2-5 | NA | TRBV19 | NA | TGTGCCAGTAGTGGAATATTAGCGGAAAAAGAGACCCAGTACTTC | CASSGILAEKETQYF
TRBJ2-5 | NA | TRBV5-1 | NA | TGCGCCAGCAGCTCACCTGGGACGGGGGAGAGGGACTTC | CASSSPGTGERDF
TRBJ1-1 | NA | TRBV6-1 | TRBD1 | TGTGCCAGCAGTGACAGGGGGCGAACTGAAGCTTTCTTT | CASSDRGRTEAFF
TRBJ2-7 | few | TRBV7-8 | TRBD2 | TGTGCCAGCACCTTAGCGGGAGGCACCTACGAGCAGTACTTC | CASTLAGGTYEQYF
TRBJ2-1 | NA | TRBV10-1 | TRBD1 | TGCGCCAGCAGTTCTAACAGGGGGCAGTTCTTC | CASSSNRGQFF
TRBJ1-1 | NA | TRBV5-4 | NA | TGTGCCAGCAGCCAGAACACTGAAGCTTTCTTT | CASSQNTEAFF
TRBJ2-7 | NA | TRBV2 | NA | TGTGCCAGCAGTGTGGGGAGTAGTCTAATCTACGAGCAGTACTTC | CASSVGSSLIYEQYF
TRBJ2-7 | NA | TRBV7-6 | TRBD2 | TGTGCCAGCAGCTTTGGGCGGGAGGGCGGCCCACTGCGGGAGCAGTACTTC | CASSFGREGGPLREQYF
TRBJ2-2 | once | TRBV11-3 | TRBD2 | TGTGCCAGCAGCCCCAGCGGGAGGGCTACCGGGGAGCTGTTTTTT | CASSPSGRATGELFF
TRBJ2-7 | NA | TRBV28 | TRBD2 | TGTGCCAGCAGTTCAACCGGGACTAGTTTCTTTTTTAGCTCCTACGAGCAGTACTTC | CASSSTGTSFFFSSYEQYF
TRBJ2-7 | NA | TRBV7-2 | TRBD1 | TGTGCCAGCAGCTCAACCGGGACAGGGATCTACGAGCAGTACTTC | CASSSTGTGIYEQYF
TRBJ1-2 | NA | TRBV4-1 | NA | TGCGCCAGCAGCGGGGCAGGCTATGGCTACACCTTC | CASSGAGYGYTF
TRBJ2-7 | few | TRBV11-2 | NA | TGTGCCAGCAGCGAAGGACTATCCAGCTCCTACGAGCAGTACTTC | CASSEGLSSSYEQYF
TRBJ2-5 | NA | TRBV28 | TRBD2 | TGTGCCAGCGCCGGCGCGGGGGGCTCCCAAGAGACCCAGTACTTC | CASAGAGGSQETQYF
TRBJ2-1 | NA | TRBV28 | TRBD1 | TGTGCCAGCAGTTCCCGGGACAGGGCCTACAATGAGCAGTTCTTC | CASSSRDRAYNEQFF
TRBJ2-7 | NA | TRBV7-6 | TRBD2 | TGTGCCAGCAGCCCCGGGACTAGTTCCTACGAGCAGTACTTC | CASSPGTSSYEQYF
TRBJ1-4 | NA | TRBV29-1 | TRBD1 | TGCAGCGCGACACCTGGGACAGGGCGAGAAAAACTGTTTTTT | CSATPGTGREKLFF
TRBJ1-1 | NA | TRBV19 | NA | TGTGCCAGTAGTAAGACCAGGGAAACTGAAGCTTTCTTT | CASSKTRETEAFF
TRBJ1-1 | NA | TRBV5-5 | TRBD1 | TGTGCCAGCAGCTTGGTTGGAGGGGGCAGCACTGAAGCTTTCTTT | CASSLVGGGSTEAFF